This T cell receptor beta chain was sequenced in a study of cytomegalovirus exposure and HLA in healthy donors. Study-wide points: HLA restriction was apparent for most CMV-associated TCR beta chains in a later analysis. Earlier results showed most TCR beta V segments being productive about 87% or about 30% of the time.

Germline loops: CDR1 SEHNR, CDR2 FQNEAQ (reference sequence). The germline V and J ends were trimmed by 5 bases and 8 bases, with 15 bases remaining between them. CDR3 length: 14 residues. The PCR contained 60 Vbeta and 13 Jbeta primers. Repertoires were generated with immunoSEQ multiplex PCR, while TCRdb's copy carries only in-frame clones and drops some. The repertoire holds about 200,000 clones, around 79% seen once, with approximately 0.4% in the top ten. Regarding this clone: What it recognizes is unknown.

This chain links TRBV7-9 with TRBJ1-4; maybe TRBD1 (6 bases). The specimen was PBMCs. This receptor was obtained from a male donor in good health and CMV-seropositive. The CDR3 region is CASSNSGHGEKLFF. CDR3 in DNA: TGTGCCAGCAGCAACTCGGGACACGGGGAAAAACTGTTTTTT.